Below, 13 T cell receptor beta chains from the same sample are listed, as sequenced in a study of CD8+ T cells in alopecia areata (dated by TCRdb to the late 2010s). Library construction relied on the immunoSEQ multiplex PCR assay. RNA was extracted from all samples and reverse transcribed into cDNA, which served as template for TCR sequencing. TCRdb retrieved this table from immuneACCESS and kept in-frame rearrangements only. Not all clones are present; in checked studies, unresolved V genes account for under half, and no reason is known for the remainder. The sample profile shows under 200,000 clones; less than 70% of them were found once. The ten largest clones add up to 0.91% of the sample. The sample's time point label is to be understood as: about four weeks on oral tofacitinib. Explained via the paper, the treatment or condition label denotes: oral pan-JAK inhibitor, 5-10 mg twice daily. The input for sequencing was CD4+ T cells sorted from blood, taken at week 4, from a patient treated with tofacitinib. The receptors come from a human donor with alopecia areata.

The V gene is TRBV27, the J gene TRBJ1-5; D is ambiguous. Germline-derived CDR1 and CDR2 are MNHEY and SMNVEV (reference sequence). The ends were cut back, 5 bases at V and 0 bases at J, with 14 bases in the middle. CDR3 length: 16 residues. The chain's CDR3 is CASSRADQISNQPQHF. In DNA, the CDR3 is TGTGCCAGCAGTAGGGCAGATCAGATTAGCAATCAGCCCCAGCATTTT.

The chain links TRBV29-1 to TRBJ2-5; unclear D gene. The V end was cut by 7 bases, the J end by 5 bases, with 8 bases between. Germline V gene lookup returns CDR1 SQVTM and CDR2 ANQGSEA. The CDR3 sequence is 10 residues long. In DNA form, the CDR3 reads TGCAGCGCGAGCGAGGAGACCCAGTACTTC. Translating it yields CSASEETQYF. Looking up the rest from reference TRBV29-1 and TRBJ2-5 gives the full variable domain: SAVISQKPSRDICQRGTSLTIQCQVDSQVTMMFWYRQQPGQSLTLIATANQGSEATYESGFVIDKFPISRPNLTFSTLTVSNMSPEDSSIYLCSASEETQYFGPGTRLLVL.

The chain uses TRBV29-1 and TRBJ2-3; 11 bases align to TRBD2. Germline CDR1 reads SQVTM; CDR2 reads ANQGSEA. The J segment lost 1 base and the V segment lost 6 bases, leaving 6 bases of the junction unmatched. The CDR3 covers 15 residues. CDR3 nucleotides: TGCAGCGTAGACGTGACTAGCGGGGGCACAGATACGCAGTATTTT. Its protein product is CSVDVTSGGTDTQYF.

This chain links TRBV2 with TRBJ1-5; D perhaps matches TRBD1 (5 bases). The V end lost 2 bases, the J end lost 0 bases, and 5 bases lay between the germline ends. Germline V gene sequence: CDR1 SNHLY, CDR2 FYNNEI. This CDR3 is built from 14 residues. For the CDR3, the DNA is TGTGCCAGCAGTGAAAGGGGTAGCAATCAGCCCCAGCATTTT. The encoded protein is CASSERGSNQPQHF.

The V call is TRBV7-3, the J call TRBJ2-5; 8 bases line up with TRBD1. Losses at the gene ends were 4 bases for V and 5 bases for J; bases not matched to a gene: 3. The CDR3 spans 13 residues. Germline V gene sequence: CDR1 SGHTA, CDR2 FQGTGA. The CDR3 DNA is TGTGCCAGCAGCTCAGGGGGCCTTGAGACCCAGTACTTC. Translated, it gives CASSSGGLETQYF.

This clone came up a few times. V gene TRBV9 combines with J gene TRBJ2-2, with TRBD1 matching over 8 bases. V lost 3 bases and J lost 1; bases outside the gene matches: 11. Germline-derived CDR1 and CDR2 are SGDLS and YYNGEE. CDR3 length equals 18 residues. The DNA of the CDR3 is TGTGCCAGCAGCGCCACTCAGACAGGGGCGGTGAACACCGGGGAGCTGTTTTTT. As protein: CASSATQTGAVNTGELFF.

This chain uses TRBV30 with TRBJ1-3; D is unresolved. Germline CDR1 is GTSNPN and CDR2 is SVGIG (reference sequence). The CDR3 sequence is 11 residues long. The ends were cut back, 1 base at V and 8 bases at J, with 6 bases in the middle. The CDR3 DNA sequence: TGTGCCTGGAGTGCCAGTCACACCATATATTTT. Protein: CAWSASHTIYF.

This clone turned up a few times. The chain joins TRBV27 to TRBJ2-4; 8 nucleotides align to TRBD1. The J segment lost 6 bases and the V segment lost 6 bases, leaving 10 bases of the junction unmatched. This CDR3 has 15 residues. CDR1 is MNHEY and CDR2 is SMNVEV in the germline V gene (reference sequence). The CDR3 here is CASSVGQGLRNIQYF. The CDR3 nucleotides read TGTGCCAGCAGCGTAGGACAGGGCCTTAGAAACATTCAGTACTTC.

The rearrangement links TRBV30 to TRBJ1-5; D is uncertain. Looked up from germline, CDR1 is GTSNPN and CDR2 is SVGIG (reference sequence). The length of the CDR3 is 13 residues. Trimming cost V 5 bases and J 5 bases, with 13 bases left between them. This chain's CDR3 is CAWSLGLDQPQHF. CDR3 nucleotides: TGTGCCTGGTCATTGGGCCTCGATCAGCCCCAGCATTTT.

V and J are TRBV7-2 and TRBJ1-2; 7 positions match TRBD1. Germline V gene lookup returns CDR1 SGHTA and CDR2 FQGNSA. This CDR3 region has 15 residues. Germline trimming cut 5 bases from V and 4 bases from J; bases unmatched to any gene: 10. CDR3: CASSPRRQGSYGYTF. CDR3 in DNA: TGTGCCAGCAGCCCCCGCCGACAGGGTTCCTATGGCTACACCTTC.

The V and J genes are TRBV7-9 and TRBJ1-1; D perhaps matches TRBD1 (5 bases). Germline CDR1 is SEHNR and CDR2 is FQNEAQ (reference sequence). V was cut by 5 bases and J by 8 bases, with 9 bases left in between. The CDR3 has 11 amino acids. The CDR3 protein is CASSMNREAFF. As DNA, the CDR3 is TGTGCCAGCAGCATGAACAGGGAAGCTTTCTTT.

This clone came up once. V is TRBV9 and J is TRBJ1-6; D not resolved. CDR1 SGDLS and CDR2 YYNGEE come from the germline V gene. The CDR3 loop spans 14 amino acids. V lost 0 bases, J lost 8 bases, and 9 bases lay in between. The CDR3 nucleotides are TGTGCCAGCAGCGTAGCTGTTCGGGATTCACCCCTCCACTTT. Encoded protein: CASSVAVRDSPLHF.

This clone was recorded a few times. V usage is TRBV18 and J usage is TRBJ1-4; tentatively, D is TRBD1 (5 bases). This CDR3 region has 14 residues. Trimming removed 2 bases from V and 5 bases from J, with 9 bases in between. CDR1 KGHSH and CDR2 LQKENI come from the germline V gene. CDR3 protein: CASSPGTENEKLFF. CDR3 in DNA: TGTGCCAGCTCACCAGGGACGGAGAATGAAAAACTGTTTTTT.